These 4 T cell receptor beta chains share one sample of origin, sequenced in a study of T cell responses to AZD1222 COVID-19 vaccine. The assay was immunoSEQ multiplex PCR, and TCRdb's table has in-frame clones only and misses some. The sample has approximately 170,000 clones; approximately 95% are singletons. The material sequenced was peripheral blood, taken on day 0 of AZD1222 vaccination. The receptors were gathered from an adult in good health.

The V gene is TRBV27, the J gene TRBJ1-5; 7 positions agree with TRBD1. The CDR3 totals 14 residues. Germline trimming cut 6 bases from V and 4 bases from J; bases unmatched to any gene: 6. Germline CDR1 is MNHEY and CDR2 is SMNVEV (reference sequence). The CDR3 coding sequence is TGTGCCAGCAGAAGGACAGGAGCTAATCAGCCCCAGCATTTT. Residues: CASRRTGANQPQHF.

This chain connects TRBV7-9 to TRBJ2-7; the match to TRBD2 covers 10 bases. After removal of 5 bases from V and 3 bases from J, the junction contained 7 bases not matched to a gene. The CDR3 has 15 amino acids. The germline CDR1 and CDR2 sequences are SEHNR and FQNEAQ (reference sequence). The CDR3 region is CASSPQLAGHYEQYF. DNA of the CDR3: TGTGCCAGCAGCCCTCAACTAGCGGGACACTACGAGCAGTACTTC.

On this clone itself: At one end the junction does not follow the germline gene, possibly because of a read error. Other nucleotide sequences in the sample specify the same CDR3. The genes are TRBV19 and TRBJ1-2; D possibly corresponds to TRBD1 (5 bases). The CDR3 has 12 residues. Germline V CDR1 and CDR2: LNHDA, SQIVND (reference sequence). CDR3 protein: CASSIGDYGYTF. The CDR3 DNA follows: TGTGCCAGTAGCATAGGGGACTATGGCTACACCTTC.

This chain uses TRBV19 with TRBJ2-1; 15 positions match TRBD2. CDR1 and CDR2 from the germline V gene are LNHDA and SQIVND (reference sequence). V gave up 1 base and J gave up 7 bases; unmatched junction bases: 8. CDR3 length equals 18 residues. CDR3 amino acids: CASSIGGSGLAGGNEQFF. The DNA for the CDR3 is TGTGCCAGTAGTATAGGAGGGTCTGGACTAGCGGGAGGGAATGAGCAGTTCTTC.